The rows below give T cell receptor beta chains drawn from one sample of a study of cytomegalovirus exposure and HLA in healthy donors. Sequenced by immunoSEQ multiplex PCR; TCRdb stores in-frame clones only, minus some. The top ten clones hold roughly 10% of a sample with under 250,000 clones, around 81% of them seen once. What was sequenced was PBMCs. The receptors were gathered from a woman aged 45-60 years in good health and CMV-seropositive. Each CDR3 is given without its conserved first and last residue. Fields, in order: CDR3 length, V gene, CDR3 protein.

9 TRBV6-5 ASRSYGEQY
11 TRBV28 ASNQQGFHGYT
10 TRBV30 AWSRVNTEAF
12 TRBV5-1 ASSLWRGRETQY
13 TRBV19 ASSTLTGLNTEAF
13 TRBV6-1 ASSDEGQVGYGYT
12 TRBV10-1 AKDRGPTFYGYT
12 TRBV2 ASSFLTGADTQY
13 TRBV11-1 ASSLGDRRYNEQF
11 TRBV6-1 ASSKGQGYGYT
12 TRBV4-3 ASSQNAGWVEAF
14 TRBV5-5 ASSLGPRGGRYEQY
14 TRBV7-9 ASSLGLAGAAETQY
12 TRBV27 ASSSGRDGNTIY
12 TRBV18 ASSPGLQHTEAF
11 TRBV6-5 ASSYSSRDTQY
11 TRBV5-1 ASSFRQDEKLF
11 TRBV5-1 ASDPGNTDTQY
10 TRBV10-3 AIRGTLGGYT
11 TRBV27 ASSFLRGSTQY